The rows below give T cell receptor beta chains drawn from one sample of a study of blood T cell repertoires in COVID-19. This table comes from immunoSEQ multiplex PCR, and its TCRdb copy is limited to in-frame clones, with some not included. The sample contains approximately 230,000 clones, less than 85% of which appear only once. The sequenced material came from peripheral blood. The receptors here all came from a woman of 80 years or more with active or convalescent COVID-19. CDR3s include the opening cysteine and the closing phenylalanine or tryptophan. A D gene is named only where the DNA matches it firmly. Where a row states a size, it is once, few, many or the class of an expanded clone; other rows omit it.

d_call	v_call	clone_size	j_call	cdr3_aa	cdr3_nt
.	TRBV6-5	.	TRBJ2-5	CASTYTRGETQYF	TGTGCCAGCACCTACACTCGGGGAGAGACCCAGTACTTC
.	TRBV2	.	TRBJ1-3	CASSAYMGSSGNTIYF	TGTGCCAGCAGTGCTTATATGGGCAGTTCAGGAAACACCATATATTTT
TRBD2	TRBV7-2	.	TRBJ2-3	CASSLNLAGADTQYF	TGTGCCAGCAGCCTAAACCTAGCGGGGGCGGATACGCAGTATTTT
.	TRBV11-3	.	TRBJ2-1	CASSLDNGDEQFF	TGTGCCAGCAGCTTAGATAATGGAGATGAGCAGTTCTTC
.	TRBV10-2	.	TRBJ1-3	CASRDSEAGNTIYF	TGCGCCAGCAGAGATTCGGAGGCTGGAAACACCATATATTTT
.	TRBV7-2	.	TRBJ1-2	CASSLASTGSGYTF	TGTGCCAGCAGCTTAGCGAGCACGGGGAGCGGCTACACCTTC
.	TRBV28	few	TRBJ2-7	CASIGSGPYEQYF	TGTGCCAGCATAGGAAGCGGACCCTACGAGCAGTACTTC
TRBD1	TRBV2	.	TRBJ1-1	CASSRQGWAEAFF	TGTGCCAGCAGTAGACAGGGTTGGGCTGAAGCTTTCTTT
.	TRBV28	.	TRBJ1-3	CASSLWGAGNTIYF	TGTGCCAGCAGTTTATGGGGAGCTGGAAACACCATATATTTT
.	TRBV9	.	TRBJ1-1	CASSVGLTAGTEAFF	TGTGCCAGCAGCGTCGGACTAACGGCGGGGACTGAAGCTTTCTTT
.	TRBV15	.	TRBJ1-2	CATSPTGYYGYTF	TGTGCCACCAGCCCCACAGGCTACTATGGCTACACCTTC
.	TRBV3-1/TRBV3-2	.	TRBJ1-2	CASSRDTDYGYTF	TGTGCCAGCAGCCGGGACACAGACTATGGCTACACCTTC
.	TRBV27	few	TRBJ1-5	CASSLVGQISNQPQHF	TGTGCCAGCAGTTTAGTGGGGCAGATTAGCAATCAGCCCCAGCATTTT
.	TRBV6-5	.	TRBJ2-2	CASTPLAQDGELFF	TGTGCCAGCACCCCCCTGGCGCAGGACGGGGAGCTGTTTTTT
.	TRBV5-1	once	TRBJ1-3	CASNASPGFAGNTIYF	TGCGCCAGCAACGCGAGCCCGGGGTTCGCTGGAAACACCATATATTTT
TRBD1	TRBV3-1/TRBV3-2	.	TRBJ1-1	CASSLDRGRKAFF	TGTGCCAGCAGCCTGGACAGGGGGCGGAAAGCTTTCTTT
.	TRBV9	.	TRBJ1-6	CASSFGQNNSPLHF	TGTGCCAGCAGCTTCGGACAGAATAATTCACCCCTCCACTTT
TRBD1	TRBV28	.	TRBJ1-2	CASTTGVYGYTF	TGTGCCAGTACTACAGGGGTTTATGGCTACACCTTC
.	TRBV15	.	TRBJ2-5	CATSRGGREAQETQYF	TGTGCCACCAGCAGGGGAGGTAGGGAAGCCCAAGAGACCCAGTACTTC
.	TRBV29-1	.	TRBJ1-1	CSVEDRERSLAKAFF	TGCAGCGTTGAAGACAGAGAAAGGAGTCTGGCGAAAGCTTTCTTT
.	TRBV19	.	TRBJ2-5	CASSMSRGVIETQYF	TGTGCCAGTAGTATGAGCAGGGGAGTCATAGAGACCCAGTACTTC
.	TRBV28	once	TRBJ1-1	CASSLYVGGMNTEAFF	TGTGCCAGCAGTTTATATGTGGGAGGGATGAACACTGAAGCTTTCTTT
.	TRBV5-1	.	TRBJ1-1	CASSSRGVNTEAFF	TGCGCCAGCAGCTCCCGAGGCGTGAACACTGAAGCTTTCTTT
.	TRBV2	.	TRBJ2-1	CASSGGSYYNEQFF	TGTGCCAGCAGTGGGGGCTCCTACTACAATGAGCAGTTCTTC
TRBD1	TRBV28	.	TRBJ1-5	CACKGTGVNQPQHF	TGTGCCTGCAAGGGGACAGGGGTAAATCAGCCCCAGCATTTT
TRBD1	TRBV19	.	TRBJ1-5	CASSIGGQGAYTKPQHF	TGTGCCAGTAGTATAGGGGGACAGGGGGCGTATACTAAGCCCCAGCATTTT
TRBD1	TRBV12-3/TRBV12-4	few	TRBJ1-2	CASSPGQGGYTF	TGTGCCAGCAGTCCGGGACAGGGTGGCTACACCTTC
TRBD1	TRBV5-1	.	TRBJ1-1	CASSLRQGALGNTEAFF	TGCGCCAGCAGCTTGCGGCAGGGGGCCCTTGGGAACACTGAAGCTTTCTTT
TRBD2	TRBV6-5	.	TRBJ2-3	CASVGDGGADTQYF	TGTGCCAGCGTGGGGGACGGGGGGGCAGATACGCAGTATTTT
TRBD1	TRBV5-1	.	TRBJ2-1	CASRGVDRGHNEQFF	TGCGCCAGCAGAGGAGTAGACAGGGGGCACAATGAGCAGTTCTTC
TRBD2	TRBV19	.	TRBJ2-1	CASNPGRLAGGREFF	TGTGCCAGCAACCCCGGTCGACTAGCGGGGGGGAGGGAGTTCTTC
TRBD1	TRBV18	.	TRBJ1-1	CASSFGTVAEAFF	TGTGCCAGCTCATTTGGGACAGTTGCTGAAGCTTTCTTT
TRBD2	TRBV24-1	.	TRBJ2-1	CATTEGRETFF	TGTGCCACCACCGAGGGGAGGGAGACGTTCTTC